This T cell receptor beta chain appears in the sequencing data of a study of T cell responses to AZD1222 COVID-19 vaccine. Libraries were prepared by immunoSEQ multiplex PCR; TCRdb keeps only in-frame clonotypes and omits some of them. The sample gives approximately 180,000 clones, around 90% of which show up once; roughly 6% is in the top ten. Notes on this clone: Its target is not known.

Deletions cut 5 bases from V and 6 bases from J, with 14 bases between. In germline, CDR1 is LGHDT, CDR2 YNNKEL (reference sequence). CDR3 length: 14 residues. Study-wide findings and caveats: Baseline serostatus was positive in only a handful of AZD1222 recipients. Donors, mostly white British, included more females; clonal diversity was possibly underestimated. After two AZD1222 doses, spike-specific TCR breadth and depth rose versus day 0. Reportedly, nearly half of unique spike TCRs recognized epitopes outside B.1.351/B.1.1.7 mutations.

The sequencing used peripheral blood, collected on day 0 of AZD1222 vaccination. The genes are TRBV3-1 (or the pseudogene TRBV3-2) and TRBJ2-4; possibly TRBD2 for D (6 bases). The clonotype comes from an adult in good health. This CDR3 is CASSSRRDGNIQYF. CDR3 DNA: TGTGCCAGCAGCTCGAGGAGGGACGGAAACATTCAGTACTTC.